This entry describes one T cell receptor beta chain. These data are taken from a study of sequential checkpoint blockade in melanoma. The wider study: After both sequences, patients received maintenance nivolumab.

Trimming cost V 4 bases and J 7 bases, with 14 bases left between them. Germline V CDR1 and CDR2: SNHLY, FYNNEI. This CDR3 region has 13 residues. The treatment: randomized to nivolumab then ipilimumab (arm A) or the reverse (arm B). DNA-damaging chemotherapy had not been given to any patient beforehand. PBMC sorting kept live CD3+CD8+ cells without CD19 or CD56. Profiled with immunoSEQ multiplex PCR; TCRdb holds only in-frame clones, not every one. The profile shows roughly 28,000 clones, about 77% of them singletons. The specimen comprised CD8+ T cells sorted from blood (inferred from file names), sampled from a patient given nivolumab and ipilimumab in sequence. The receptor was derived from a human donor with melanoma. The V and J genes are TRBV2 and TRBJ2-7; the D is unclear. CDR3 loop: CASSVDAPGEQYF. Here the CDR3 DNA reads TGTGCCAGCAGTGTCGACGCTCCAGGTGAGCAGTACTTC. The full variable domain, with the rest looked up from reference TRBV2 and TRBJ2-7, is EPEVTQTPSHQVTQMGQEVILRCVPISNHLYFYWYRQILGQKVEFLVSFYNNEISEKSEIFDDQFSVERPDGSNFTLKIRSTKLEDSAMYFCASSVDAPGEQYFGPGTRLTVT.